The sample holds a few counts of the clone carrying this TCR beta chain. This sample stems from a study of response to subunit inactivated influenza vaccine. MiXCR, run by TCRdb on the RT-PCR reads, gives a single entry per CDR3 protein. The sample includes a few hundred thousand distinct CDR3 sequences, about a fifth seen only once; the top ten take 10%. Germline V gene data show CDR1 as SGHRS and CDR2 as YFSETQ. CDR3 length equals 14 residues. V gave up 0 bases and J gave up 3 bases, with 9 bases separating them. This clonotype was sampled from a man between 50 and 69 years old who received an inactivated influenza vaccine. This chain joins TRBV5-1 and TRBJ1-1, with a possible D match to TRBD1 (6 bases). Sequences were derived from PBMCs from blood, sampled less than 22 months after vaccination. The CDR3 DNA sequence: TGCGCCAGCAGCTTGGAACAGGGATACACTGAAGCTTTCTTT. Amino acids: CASSLEQGYTEAFF.